Shown below are 8 T cell receptor beta chains from a single sample sequenced in a study of cytomegalovirus exposure and HLA in healthy donors. TCRdb keeps only in-frame clones here, not all; method: immunoSEQ multiplex PCR. This sample has about 56,000 clones, with roughly 93% found just once. The specimen sequenced was PBMCs. All receptors derive from a woman aged 18-29 years in good health and CMV-seropositive.

The chain links TRBV27 to TRBJ2-3; 10 bases are shared with TRBD1. The CDR3 has 17 amino acids. Germline lookup yields CDR1 MNHEY and CDR2 SMNVEV (reference sequence). The trim removed 5 bases at V and 4 bases at J, leaving 12 bases unmatched. For the CDR3, the DNA is TGTGCCAGCAGTCCAAGGACAGGGGGAATTGGAGCAGATACGCAGTATTTT. Amino acids: CASSPRTGGIGADTQYF.

The chain recombines TRBV7-6 with TRBJ2-7; D is undetermined. V lost 0 bases and J 2 bases, leaving 11 bases between the germline ends. This CDR3 contains 15 residues. The V gene's germline CDR1 is SGHVS and CDR2 FNYEAQ. CDR3 nucleotides: TGTGCCAGCAGCTTAGCCTCCGAGGCCCCCTACGAGCAGTACTTC. Residues: CASSLASEAPYEQYF.

This chain connects TRBV7-2 to TRBJ2-5; no firm D call. Between the trimmed V and J ends, which lost 2 bases and 5 bases, there was a span of 12 bases. Germline CDR1 SGHTA, CDR2 FQGNSA. The CDR3 runs 14 residues. The CDR3, as DNA: TGTGCCAGCAGCTTAAATTCAGCGCTGGAGACCCAGTACTTC. This translates into CASSLNSALETQYF.

The J gene is TRBJ2-1, the V gene TRBV11-2; TRBD2 matches 9 bases. CDR3 length: 14 residues. Germline loops: CDR1 SGHAT, CDR2 FQNNGV. The J segment lost 6 bases and the V segment lost 3 bases, leaving 3 bases of the junction unmatched. The CDR3 region is CASSFGGGANEQFF. DNA for the CDR3: TGTGCCAGCAGCTTTGGCGGGGGGGCCAATGAGCAGTTCTTC. The full variable domain, rest sourced from reference TRBV11-2 and TRBJ2-1, is EAGVAQSPRYKIIEKRQSVAFWCNPISGHATLYWYQQILGQGPKLLIQFQNNGVVDDSQLPKDRFSAERLKGVDSTLKIQPAKLEDSAVYLCASSFGGGANEQFFGPGTRLTVL.

This sequence joins TRBV11-2 and TRBJ1-3, with TRBD1 matching 9 bases. V lost 5 bases and J lost 0; bases outside the gene matches: 2. The CDR3 extends over 15 amino acids. Looked up from germline, CDR1 is SGHAT and CDR2 is FQNNGV. The DNA for the CDR3 is TGTGCCAGCAGCCCGGACAGGGGCTCTGGAAACACCATATATTTT. It translates to CASSPDRGSGNTIYF.

The rearrangement links TRBV7-9 to TRBJ2-2; tentative D call: TRBD2 (6 bases). The ends were cut back, 5 bases at V and 6 bases at J, with 22 bases in the middle. The germline CDR1 and CDR2 sequences are SEHNR and FQNEAQ (reference sequence). The CDR3 sequence is 17 residues long. CDR3: CASSPLGGHGIAGELFF. The CDR3 bases are TGTGCCAGCAGCCCACTCGGGGGTCATGGGATTGCCGGGGAGCTGTTTTTT.

The rearrangement links TRBV7-2 to TRBJ2-7; 9 bases are a match to TRBD1. Germline V lookup: CDR1 SGHTA, CDR2 FQGNSA. The CDR3 contains 18 residues. V lost 4 bases, J lost 3 bases, and 16 bases stayed unmatched. CDR3 sequence reads: CASSSLQGAGNWGYEQYF. Written as DNA, the CDR3 is TGTGCCAGCAGCTCACTACAGGGGGCAGGTAATTGGGGCTACGAGCAGTACTTC.

CDR3 loop: CASRRLAGGFTDTQYF. In DNA form, the CDR3 reads TGTGCCAGCAGAAGACTAGCGGGGGGGTTCACAGATACGCAGTATTTT. The V call is TRBV6-6, the J call TRBJ2-3; 14 nucleotides agree with TRBD2. Germline CDR1 and CDR2: MNHNY and SVGAGI (reference sequence). The CDR3 loop spans 16 amino acids. Unmatched junction bases numbered 4, after V lost 6 bases and J lost 2 bases.